The 15 T cell receptor beta chains presented below share a single source sample, sequenced in a study of shared clonotypes between healthy human individuals (dated by TCRdb to between 2020 and 2021). Libraries were made using the immunoSEQ multiplex PCR assay. TCRdb mirrors the immuneACCESS table, restricted to in-frame sequences. Some clones are absent from its copies; in checked studies, under half trace to an unresolved V gene, and the reason for the others is unknown. In this sample the table shows approximately 2.5 million clones, approximately 94% of which occur a single time. The ten largest make up around 0.4% of the sample. Sequences were obtained from naive CD4+ T cells from PBMCs. According to the study, the label for this sample's cell subset or site signals: CD45RA+ positively selected. The receptors were gathered from a young man in good health. Some clones in this sample may be carry-over from other donors' samples.

V usage is TRBV27 and J usage is TRBJ2-1; 12 nucleotides line up with TRBD2. Germline V gives CDR1 MNHEY, CDR2 SMNVEV (reference sequence). J gave up 4 bases and V 2 bases, and 12 bases lay outside the gene matches. This CDR3 region has 19 residues. The CDR3 DNA reads TGTGCCAGCAGTTTACGACTAGCGGGAGAGATATTCCGTTACAATGAGCAGTTCTTC. It yields the protein CASSLRLAGEIFRYNEQFF.

The table lists this clone with a few counts. Distinct nucleotide sequences in the sample also encode this CDR3. This chain joins TRBV29-1 and TRBJ1-1; no definite D call. Between the trimmed V and J ends, which lost 6 bases and 0 bases, there was a span of 5 bases. This CDR3 is built from 11 residues. The germline CDR1 and CDR2 sequences are SQVTM and ANQGSEA. The CDR3 spells CSVRLNTEAFF. CDR3 coding DNA: TGCAGCGTGAGACTGAACACTGAAGCTTTCTTT.

J is TRBJ2-7 and V is TRBV27, with TRBD2 matching 9 bases. This CDR3 has 15 amino acids. V shed 4 bases, J shed 3 bases, and the junction held 7 bases outside the gene matches. Per germline, CDR1 MNHEY and CDR2 SMNVEV (reference sequence). CDR3 DNA sequence: TGTGCCAGCAGTTCCCTCGGGACTAGCCACTACGAGCAGTACTTC. Protein: CASSSLGTSHYEQYF.

The CDR3 DNA reads TGTGCCAGCAGTTTAGGAAGGGAGACAGGGCGTCAAGAGACCCAGTACTTC. Amino acids: CASSLGRETGRQETQYF. The chain couples TRBV27 to TRBJ2-5; 7 bases fit TRBD1. The CDR3 is made up of 17 amino acids. The germline V gene has CDR1 MNHEY and CDR2 SMNVEV (reference sequence). V was clipped by 2 bases and J by 2 bases; unmatched bases: 11.

The CDR3 bases are TGCGCCAGCAGCGAAAGGATGACAGGGAGCACCGGGGAGCTGTTTTTT. Translation: CASSERMTGSTGELFF. The chain joins TRBV5-1 to TRBJ2-2; 7 bases are shared with TRBD1. Germline V gene data show CDR1 as SGHRS and CDR2 as YFSETQ. This CDR3 is built from 16 residues. After removal of 4 bases from V and 4 bases from J, the junction contained 10 bases not matched to a gene.

Concerning this clone: In the same sample, other DNA sequences code for this CDR3. V usage is TRBV29-1 and J usage is TRBJ1-2, with unresolved D. CDR3 length: 11 residues. The V and J ends lost 6 bases and 1 base respectively, with 6 bases between them. Germline CDR1 and CDR2: SQVTM and ANQGSEA. This CDR3 is CSVGGNYGYTF. In DNA form, the CDR3 reads TGCAGCGTCGGCGGTAACTATGGCTACACCTTC.

The J gene is TRBJ1-1, the V gene TRBV7-2; D is ambiguous. Between the trimmed V and J ends, which lost 3 bases and 3 bases, there was a span of 8 bases. This CDR3 spans 13 amino acids. Germline CDR1 reads SGHTA; CDR2 reads FQGNSA. CDR3 coding DNA: TGTGCCAGCAGCTTGAGGGCGGACACTGAAGCTTTCTTT. It specifies CASSLRADTEAFF.

The CDR3 region is CASSARLAGRSGELFF. In nucleotides, the CDR3 is TGTGCCAGCAGCGCCAGACTAGCGGGGAGGTCCGGGGAGCTGTTTTTT. The chain links TRBV7-2 to TRBJ2-2, with 11 bases lining up with TRBD2. With 5 bases clipped from V and 6 bases from J, the junction kept 8 bases outside the gene matches. The germline gives CDR1 SGHTA, CDR2 FQGNSA. CDR3 size: 16 residues. The full variable domain, completed using reference TRBV7-2 and TRBJ2-2, is GAGVSQSPSNKVTEKGKDVELRCDPISGHTALYWYRQSLGQGLEFLIYFQGNSAPDKSGLPSDRFSAERTGGSVSTLTIQRTQQEDSAVYLCASSARLAGRSGELFFGEGSRLTVL.

For this clone: The germline gene is not matched at one end of the junction; a read error may be the cause. V is TRBV2 and J is TRBJ2-5; D call uncertain. Germline V CDR1 and CDR2: SNHLY, FYNNEI. The CDR3 loop spans 13 amino acids. The CDR3 loop reads CASRDDKQEIQYF. CDR3 nucleotides: TGTGCCAGCAGGGACGATAAACAAGAGATCCAGTACTTC.

Of note for this clone: Other DNA sequences in this sample translate to the same CDR3. This chain uses TRBV5-1 with TRBJ2-5, with D perhaps TRBD1 (5 bases). The germline V and J ends were trimmed by 3 bases and 3 bases, with 9 bases remaining between them. This CDR3 is 13 amino acids long. Per the germline V gene, CDR1 is SGHRS and CDR2 is YFSETQ. The CDR3 DNA follows: TGCGCCAGCAGCTGGCAGGGCGAAGAGACCCAGTACTTC. As protein: CASSWQGEETQYF. Based on the CDR3 plus reference TRBV5-1 and TRBJ2-5, the full variable domain is KAGVTQTPRYLIKTRGQQVTLSCSPISGHRSVSWYQQTPGQGLQFLFEYFSETQRNKGNFPGRFSGRQFSNSRSEMNVSTLELGDSALYLCASSWQGEETQYFGPGTRLLVL.

The chain is built from TRBV7-2 and TRBJ2-5; D is uncertain. Trimming removed 7 bases from V and 1 base from J, with 13 bases in between. This CDR3 is built from 14 residues. Germline loops: CDR1 SGHTA, CDR2 FQGNSA. The CDR3 coding sequence is TGTGCCAGCACCAAAGCCCGGTTCCAAGAGACCCAGTACTTC. This sequence encodes CASTKARFQETQYF.

This clone was detected only once. J is TRBJ2-7 and V is TRBV14, with a weak D call TRBD2 (6 bases). CDR1 SGHDN and CDR2 FVKESK come from the germline V gene. With 5 bases removed from V and 3 bases from J, the gap between germline ends came to 14 bases. The CDR3 contains 14 residues. The CDR3 DNA reads as TGTGCCAGCAGCTCCCCGGCAGCGGGCTACGAGCAGTACTTC. This sequence encodes CASSSPAAGYEQYF.

The CDR3 is CASTVWRGEKTQYF. The CDR3 DNA sequence: TGTGCCAGCACCGTTTGGCGGGGCGAAAAGACCCAGTACTTC. The gene calls are TRBV2 and TRBJ2-5, with a possible D match to TRBD2 (6 bases). This CDR3 comprises 14 residues. V was pared by 7 bases and J by 6 bases, with 18 bases between. The germline V gene encodes CDR1 SNHLY and CDR2 FYNNEI.

The J gene is TRBJ1-3, the V gene TRBV27; 9 nucleotides line up with TRBD1. The V gene's germline CDR1 is MNHEY and CDR2 SMNVEV (reference sequence). The CDR3 is made up of 17 amino acids. The V and J ends lost 6 bases and 3 bases, in that order; junction bases with no gene match: 12. This CDR3 is CASSSPLRDRVGNTIYF. Written as DNA, the CDR3 is TGTGCCAGCAGCTCCCCTCTCCGGGACAGGGTTGGAAACACCATATATTTT.

The genes are TRBV4-3 and TRBJ1-4; D unresolved. V was pared by 5 bases and J by 5 bases, with 12 bases between. The V gene's germline CDR1 is LGHNA and CDR2 YSLEER. This CDR3 has 14 amino acids. CDR3 DNA: TGCGCCAGCAGCTCGGGTCCGCGAAATGAAAAACTGTTTTTT. Protein sequence: CASSSGPRNEKLFF.